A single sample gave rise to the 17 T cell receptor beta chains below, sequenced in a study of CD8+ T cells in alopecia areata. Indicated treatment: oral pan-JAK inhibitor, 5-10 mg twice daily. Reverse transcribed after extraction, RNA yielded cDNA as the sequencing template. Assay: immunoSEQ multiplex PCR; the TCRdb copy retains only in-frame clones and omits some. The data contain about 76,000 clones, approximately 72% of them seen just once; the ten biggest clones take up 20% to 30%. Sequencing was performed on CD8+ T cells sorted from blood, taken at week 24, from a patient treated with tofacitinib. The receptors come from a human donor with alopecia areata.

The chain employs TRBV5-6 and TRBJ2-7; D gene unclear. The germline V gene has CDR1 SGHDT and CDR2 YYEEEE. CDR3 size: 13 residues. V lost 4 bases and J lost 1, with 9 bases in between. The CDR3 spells CASSRGMSYEQYF. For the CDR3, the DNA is TGTGCCAGCAGCCGAGGAATGTCCTACGAGCAGTACTTC.

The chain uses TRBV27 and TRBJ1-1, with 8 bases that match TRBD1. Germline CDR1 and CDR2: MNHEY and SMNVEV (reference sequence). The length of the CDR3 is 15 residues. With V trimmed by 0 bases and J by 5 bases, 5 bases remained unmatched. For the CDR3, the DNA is TGTGCCAGCAGTTTATCAGCAGGGGGCAAGACTGAAGCTTTCTTT. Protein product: CASSLSAGGKTEAFF.

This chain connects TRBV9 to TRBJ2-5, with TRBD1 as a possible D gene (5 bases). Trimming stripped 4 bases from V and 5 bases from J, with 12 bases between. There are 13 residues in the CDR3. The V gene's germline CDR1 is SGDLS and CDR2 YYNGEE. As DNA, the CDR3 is TGTGCCAGCAGCAGGACATGGATGGAGACCCAGTACTTC. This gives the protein CASSRTWMETQYF.

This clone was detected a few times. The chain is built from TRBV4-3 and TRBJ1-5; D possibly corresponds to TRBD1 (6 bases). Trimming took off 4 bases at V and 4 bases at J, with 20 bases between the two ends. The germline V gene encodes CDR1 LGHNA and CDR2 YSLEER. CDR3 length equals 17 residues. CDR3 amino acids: CASSPGWGIQGNQPQHF. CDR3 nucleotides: TGCGCCAGCAGCCCTGGTTGGGGGATCCAGGGGAATCAGCCCCAGCATTTT.

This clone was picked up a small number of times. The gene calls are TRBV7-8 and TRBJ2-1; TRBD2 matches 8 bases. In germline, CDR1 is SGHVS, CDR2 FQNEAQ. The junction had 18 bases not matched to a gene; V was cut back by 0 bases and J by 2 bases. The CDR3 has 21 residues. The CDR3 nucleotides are TGTGCCAGCAGCTTAGCGGGGGGTATCGTGGCGGGAGGTGCCACCTACAATGAGCAGTTCTTC. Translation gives CASSLAGGIVAGGATYNEQFF.

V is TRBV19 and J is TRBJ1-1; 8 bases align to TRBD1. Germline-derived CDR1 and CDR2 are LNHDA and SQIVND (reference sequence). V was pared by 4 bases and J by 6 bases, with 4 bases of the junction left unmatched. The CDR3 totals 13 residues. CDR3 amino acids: CASSKLTGAEAFF. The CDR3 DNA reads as TGTGCCAGTAGTAAACTGACAGGGGCTGAAGCTTTCTTT.

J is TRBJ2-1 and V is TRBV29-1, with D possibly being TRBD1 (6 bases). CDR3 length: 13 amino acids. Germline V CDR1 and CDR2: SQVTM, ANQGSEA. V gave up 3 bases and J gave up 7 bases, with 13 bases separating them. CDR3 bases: TGCAGCGTTGAGCACAGGGAAGATAATGAGCAGTTCTTC. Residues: CSVEHREDNEQFF.

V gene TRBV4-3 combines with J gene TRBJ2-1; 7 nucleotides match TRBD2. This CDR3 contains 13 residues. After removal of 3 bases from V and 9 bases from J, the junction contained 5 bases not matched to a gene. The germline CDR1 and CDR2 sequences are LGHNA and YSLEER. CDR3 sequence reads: CASSHTTSSEQFF. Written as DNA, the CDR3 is TGCGCCAGCAGCCACACGACTAGCAGTGAGCAGTTCTTC.

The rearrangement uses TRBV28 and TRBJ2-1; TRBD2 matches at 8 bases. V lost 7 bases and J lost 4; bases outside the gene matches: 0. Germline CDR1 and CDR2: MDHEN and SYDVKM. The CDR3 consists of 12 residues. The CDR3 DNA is TGTGCCAGCACTAGCGGGTACAATGAGCAGTTCTTC. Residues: CASTSGYNEQFF.

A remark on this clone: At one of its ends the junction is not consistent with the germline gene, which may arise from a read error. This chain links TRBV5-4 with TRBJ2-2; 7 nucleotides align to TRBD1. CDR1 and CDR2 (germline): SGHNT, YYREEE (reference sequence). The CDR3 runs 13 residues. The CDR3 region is CASSLPIGTDTLF. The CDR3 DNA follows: TGTGCCAGCAGCTTGCCCATCGGGACAGATACCCTTTTT.

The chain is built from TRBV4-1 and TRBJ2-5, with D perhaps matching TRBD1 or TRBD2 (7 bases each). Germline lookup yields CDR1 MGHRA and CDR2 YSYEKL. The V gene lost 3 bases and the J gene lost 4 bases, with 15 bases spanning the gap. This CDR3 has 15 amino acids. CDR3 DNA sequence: TGCGCCAGCAGCCAGGAAACAGGGGAGGGAGAGACCCAGTACTTC. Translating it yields CASSQETGEGETQYF.

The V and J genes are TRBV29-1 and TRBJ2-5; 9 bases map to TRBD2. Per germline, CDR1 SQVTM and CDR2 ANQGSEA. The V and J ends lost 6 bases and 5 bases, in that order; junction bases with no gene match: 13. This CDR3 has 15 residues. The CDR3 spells CSVEPLAGVMETQYF. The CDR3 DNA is TGCAGCGTAGAACCATTAGCGGGAGTCATGGAGACCCAGTACTTC.

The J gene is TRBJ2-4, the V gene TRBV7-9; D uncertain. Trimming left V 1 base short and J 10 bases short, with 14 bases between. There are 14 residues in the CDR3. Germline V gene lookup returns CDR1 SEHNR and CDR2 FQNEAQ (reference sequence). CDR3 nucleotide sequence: TGTGCCAGCAGCTTAGGGCTCCGAGTGGGAATTCAGTACTTC. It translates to CASSLGLRVGIQYF.

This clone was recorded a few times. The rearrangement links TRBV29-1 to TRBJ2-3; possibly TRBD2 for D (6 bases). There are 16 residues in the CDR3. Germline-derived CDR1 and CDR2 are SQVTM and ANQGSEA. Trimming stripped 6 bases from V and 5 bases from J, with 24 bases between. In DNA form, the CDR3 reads TGCAGCGTCCCGATTTGGCAGGGAGGCGTTGGAGATACGCAGTATTTT. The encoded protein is CSVPIWQGGVGDTQYF.

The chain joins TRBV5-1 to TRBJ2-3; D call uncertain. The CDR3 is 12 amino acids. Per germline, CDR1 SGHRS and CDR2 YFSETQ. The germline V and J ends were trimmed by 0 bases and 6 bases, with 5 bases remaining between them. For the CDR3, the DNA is TGCGCCAGCAGCTTGGCTACCGATACGCAGTATTTT. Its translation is CASSLATDTQYF.

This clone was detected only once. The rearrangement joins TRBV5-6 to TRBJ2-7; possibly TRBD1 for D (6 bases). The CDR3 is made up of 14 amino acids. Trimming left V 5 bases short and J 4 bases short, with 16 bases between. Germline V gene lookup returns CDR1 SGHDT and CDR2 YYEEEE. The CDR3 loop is CASRSRGSGYEQYF. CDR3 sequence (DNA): TGTGCCAGCAGGTCTAGGGGGAGTGGGTACGAGCAGTACTTC.

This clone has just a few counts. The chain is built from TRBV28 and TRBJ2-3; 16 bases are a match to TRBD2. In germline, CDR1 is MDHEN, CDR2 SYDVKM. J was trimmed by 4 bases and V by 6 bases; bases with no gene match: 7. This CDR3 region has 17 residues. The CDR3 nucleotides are TGTGCCAGCAGCCACGGGACTAGCGGGAGGGCGGCAGATACGCAGTATTTT. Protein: CASSHGTSGRAADTQYF.